In this sample, the clone carrying this TCR beta chain turned up a few times. This entry belongs to a study of blood T cell repertoires in COVID-19. Study as a whole: Specimens from acute and convalescent COVID-19 originated in the United States, Italy and Spain. T cells, B-cell-depleted T cells, or PBMCs provided the cDNA or gDNA that served as material.

As handled by the study authors: It was from reference gene primer amplification that nucleated cell counts were estimated. Sequencing was performed with immunoSEQ multiplex PCR; in TCRdb, only in-frame clones are kept and a portion is missing. V, J and clone size are taken as reported in that table, and D and trimming were inferred from the DNA itself. The data contain some 120,000 clones, about 80% of them seen just once; the ten biggest clones take up around 25%. This CDR3 comprises 16 residues. The V end lost 0 bases, the J end lost 1 base, and 12 bases lay between the germline ends. Germline CDR1 LGHNA, CDR2 YNFKEQ.

The chain is built from TRBV4-2 and TRBJ2-5; a weak D match, TRBD2 (5 bases). This sequence was found in a human donor in a cohort sampled during active COVID-19. The material sequenced was peripheral blood. The CDR3 loop is CASSQERSGRQETQYF. The DNA for the CDR3 is TGTGCCAGCAGCCAAGAGAGGAGCGGCCGCCAAGAGACCCAGTACTTC.